The 9 T cell receptor beta chains below all came from one sample that was sequenced in a study of blood T cell repertoires in COVID-19. Measured with immunoSEQ multiplex PCR; TCRdb has only the in-frame clones, and not every one. The table lists over 150,000 clones, around four fifths of them singletons. The sample taken for sequencing was peripheral blood. The receptors shown here come from a woman aged 40 to 50 with COVID-19, enrolled during active disease.

This clone was seen only once. V and J are TRBV19 and TRBJ2-1; tentative D call: TRBD2 (6 bases). CDR1 LNHDA and CDR2 SQIVND come from the germline V gene (reference sequence). V gave up 7 bases and J gave up 0 bases, with 10 bases separating them. This CDR3 contains 14 residues. CDR3 loop: CASMDGSSYNEQFF. The CDR3 DNA reads as TGTGCCAGTATGGACGGGAGCTCCTACAATGAGCAGTTCTTC.

This rearrangement joins TRBV4-1 to TRBJ2-2; D is possibly TRBD2 (6 bases). Trimming removed 4 bases from V and 3 bases from J, with 15 bases in between. Per germline, CDR1 MGHRA and CDR2 YSYEKL. The CDR3 sequence is 16 residues long. In DNA form, the CDR3 reads TGCGCCAGCAGCCCCGCCGGCAGGGAGGACACCGGGGAGCTGTTTTTT. As protein: CASSPAGREDTGELFF.

The J gene is TRBJ2-3, the V gene TRBV5-1, with D maybe TRBD1 (6 bases). Trimming left V 4 bases short and J 4 bases short, with 16 bases between. CDR1 and CDR2 from the germline V gene are SGHRS and YFSETQ. The CDR3 contains 15 residues. The CDR3 region has the DNA TGCGCCAGCAGCCGCCTCGCAGGGGATTCAGATACGCAGTATTTT. It specifies CASSRLAGDSDTQYF.

The chain has TRBV6-2 or TRBV6-3 and TRBJ2-1; 10 positions match TRBD2. The CDR3 length is 18 residues. The V gene end was trimmed by 2 bases and the J gene end by 0 bases; junction bases not matched to a gene: 7. CDR1 and CDR2 from the germline V gene are MNHEY and SVGEGT. The CDR3 sequence: CASSYSGLAESSYNEQFF. The CDR3 bases are TGTGCCAGCAGTTACAGCGGACTAGCGGAAAGCTCCTACAATGAGCAGTTCTTC.

V and J are TRBV6-5 and TRBJ1-6; a weak D match, TRBD1 (6 bases). The ends were cut back, 7 bases at V and 8 bases at J, with 18 bases in the middle. CDR1 MNHEY and CDR2 SVGAGI come from the germline V gene. The CDR3 runs to 15 residues. The CDR3 loop is CASTYRDGGDSPLHF. In DNA, the CDR3 is TGTGCCAGCACCTACAGGGATGGTGGTGATTCACCCCTCCACTTT.

This clone was observed a handful of times. The chain recombines TRBV7-9 with TRBJ2-7, with 9 nucleotides matching TRBD1. The CDR3 consists of 12 residues. Trimming at V came to 10 bases and at J to 6 bases, leaving 7 bases not matched to a gene. Per germline, CDR1 SEHNR and CDR2 FQNEAQ (reference sequence). The CDR3 DNA sequence: TGTGCCACCCCTCGACAGGGGGGCGAGCAGTACTTC. Its translation: CATPRQGGEQYF.

The chain recombines TRBV15 with TRBJ1-1, with D possibly TRBD1 on 6 matching bases. V dropped 1 base and J dropped 4 bases, with 7 bases sitting between them. This CDR3 contains 13 residues. Germline V gene data show CDR1 as LNHNV and CDR2 as YYDKDF (reference sequence). This CDR3 reads CATSRVGATEAFF. CDR3 coding DNA: TGTGCCACCAGCAGAGTGGGGGCCACTGAAGCTTTCTTT.

The chain joins TRBV7-3 to TRBJ2-1; tentatively, D is TRBD1 (6 bases). V lost 1 base to trimming and J lost 0 bases, with 13 bases between them. Per germline, CDR1 SGHTA and CDR2 FQGTGA. There are 17 residues in the CDR3. The CDR3 DNA follows: TGTGCCAGCAGCTTAAAGGGGGTCCCGAGCTCCTACAATGAGCAGTTCTTC. It yields the protein CASSLKGVPSSYNEQFF.

The gene calls are TRBV4-2 and TRBJ2-5, with TRBD2 identical over 8 bases. Germline V gene sequence: CDR1 LGHNA, CDR2 YNFKEQ. Unmatched junction bases numbered 10, after V lost 2 bases and J lost 2 bases. The CDR3 runs 17 residues. DNA for the CDR3: TGTGCCAGCAGCCAACTCCAAGGGACTAGGGGACAAGAGACCCAGTACTTC. It encodes CASSQLQGTRGQETQYF.